The rows below give T cell receptor beta chains drawn from one sample of a study of blood T cell repertoires in COVID-19. Data came from immunoSEQ multiplex PCR; TCRdb stores just in-frame clones and leaves some out. The repertoire holds 140,000 or so clones, with about 79% as singletons. Sequencing was carried out using PBMCs or T cells enriched from blood (not recorded which). Every receptor here comes from a man aged 50 to 60 who had recovered from COVID-19. Both conserved end residues are part of each CDR3. A D gene is named only where the DNA matches it firmly. Rows may omit the clone size; those that give it use once, few, many or a size class.

d_call: TRBD1; clone_size: once; j_call: TRBJ1-5; v_call: TRBV24-1; cdr3_nt: TGTGCCACTGCGGACAGGGAAGATCAGCCCCAGCATTTT; cdr3_aa: CATADREDQPQHF
d_call: TRBD1; clone_size: NA; j_call: TRBJ2-1; v_call: TRBV19; cdr3_nt: TGTGCCACCACCGGGACAGGGGGCCGAAATGAGCAGTTCTTC; cdr3_aa: CATTGTGGRNEQFF
d_call: TRBD1; clone_size: NA; j_call: TRBJ2-5; v_call: TRBV28; cdr3_nt: TGTGCCAGCAGTTTAGACAGGGGAGAGGGGACCCAGTACTTC; cdr3_aa: CASSLDRGEGTQYF
d_call: NA; clone_size: once; j_call: TRBJ2-2; v_call: TRBV10-3; cdr3_nt: TGTGCCATCAGTGAGTCGGCAGGGGCCACCGGGGAGCTGTTTTTT; cdr3_aa: CAISESAGATGELFF
d_call: TRBD1; clone_size: NA; j_call: TRBJ1-6; v_call: TRBV2; cdr3_nt: TGTGCCAGCAGCCGGGACAGTTATAATTCACCCCTCCACTTT; cdr3_aa: CASSRDSYNSPLHF
d_call: TRBD2; clone_size: NA; j_call: TRBJ2-3; v_call: TRBV19; cdr3_nt: TGTGCCAGTAGGCGGGGGCTAGCGGGGTTTGCAGATACGCAGTATTTT; cdr3_aa: CASRRGLAGFADTQYF
d_call: NA; clone_size: NA; j_call: TRBJ1-1; v_call: TRBV18; cdr3_nt: TGTGCCAGCTCGCTATACCTTGAAGCTTTCTTT; cdr3_aa: CASSLYLEAFF
d_call: TRBD2; clone_size: NA; j_call: TRBJ2-5; v_call: TRBV14; cdr3_nt: TGTGCCAGCAGCCAAGAGGTTACTAGCGGGGTTGAGACCCAGTACTTC; cdr3_aa: CASSQEVTSGVETQYF
d_call: NA; clone_size: NA; j_call: TRBJ1-6; v_call: TRBV3-1/TRBV3-2; cdr3_nt: TGTGCCAGCAGCCAAGAGGGGGGTTCACCCCTCCACTTT; cdr3_aa: CASSQEGGSPLHF
d_call: TRBD1; clone_size: NA; j_call: TRBJ1-4; v_call: TRBV2; cdr3_nt: TGTGCCAGCAGGACAGGGGTCGGGAAACTGTTTTTT; cdr3_aa: CASRTGVGKLFF
d_call: TRBD2; clone_size: NA; j_call: TRBJ2-7; v_call: TRBV9; cdr3_nt: TGTGCCAGCAGCGTCGGACTAGCTGGGTACGAGCAGTACTTC; cdr3_aa: CASSVGLAGYEQYF
d_call: TRBD1; clone_size: NA; j_call: TRBJ2-3; v_call: TRBV4-2; cdr3_nt: TGTGCCAGCAGCCAGCACGGGGGCGGGGACAGGGGGCTTCTAGGAGATACGCAGTATTTT; cdr3_aa: CASSQHGGGDRGLLGDTQYF
d_call: TRBD2; clone_size: NA; j_call: TRBJ2-1; v_call: TRBV19; cdr3_nt: TGTGCCAGTAGTTTCGGACTAGCGGGGGTCTATGAGCAGTTCTTC; cdr3_aa: CASSFGLAGVYEQFF
d_call: TRBD1; clone_size: NA; j_call: TRBJ1-3; v_call: TRBV9; cdr3_nt: TGTGCCAGCAGCGGCGACAGGGTCGGAAACACCATATATTTT; cdr3_aa: CASSGDRVGNTIYF
d_call: NA; clone_size: NA; j_call: TRBJ1-6; v_call: TRBV5-6; cdr3_nt: TGTGCCAGCAGCTTGGCCAAGAGGGAGTATAATTCACCCCTCCACTTT; cdr3_aa: CASSLAKREYNSPLHF
d_call: TRBD2; clone_size: few; j_call: TRBJ2-1; v_call: TRBV29-1; cdr3_nt: TGCAGCGGTTACGGGACTAGCGGGGATGAGCAGTTCTTC; cdr3_aa: CSGYGTSGDEQFF
d_call: TRBD1; clone_size: NA; j_call: TRBJ2-3; v_call: TRBV28; cdr3_nt: TGTGCCAGCAGTGACCGGGACAGTCCCTCAGATACGCAGTATTTT; cdr3_aa: CASSDRDSPSDTQYF
d_call: NA; clone_size: NA; j_call: TRBJ1-2; v_call: TRBV5-6; cdr3_nt: TGTGCCAGCAGCTTGTTAGGGACATCCCCTGGCTACACCTTC; cdr3_aa: CASSLLGTSPGYTF
d_call: NA; clone_size: NA; j_call: TRBJ1-5; v_call: TRBV2; cdr3_nt: TGTGCCAGCAGTGAAGCGTTTGACACGATTAGCAATCAGCCCCAGCATTTT; cdr3_aa: CASSEAFDTISNQPQHF
d_call: NA; clone_size: NA; j_call: TRBJ1-6; v_call: TRBV28; cdr3_nt: TGTGCCAGCAGTGACAGGCCGTTCTCCTATAATTCACCCCTCCACTTT; cdr3_aa: CASSDRPFSYNSPLHF
d_call: TRBD2; clone_size: NA; j_call: TRBJ2-7; v_call: TRBV19; cdr3_nt: TGTGCCAGTAGTATTCAACTAGCGGGACGGTACGAGCAGTACTTC; cdr3_aa: CASSIQLAGRYEQYF
d_call: TRBD1; clone_size: NA; j_call: TRBJ2-2; v_call: TRBV6-6; cdr3_nt: TGTGCCAGCAGCAAGGACAGGGAGGTGCCCGGGGAGCTGTTTTTT; cdr3_aa: CASSKDREVPGELFF
d_call: NA; clone_size: NA; j_call: TRBJ1-6; v_call: TRBV7-3; cdr3_nt: TGTGCCAGCAGCTTAACATCCCAGAAGAATTCACCCCTCCACTTT; cdr3_aa: CASSLTSQKNSPLHF
d_call: NA; clone_size: NA; j_call: TRBJ1-2; v_call: TRBV6-5; cdr3_nt: TGTGCCAGCAGTTACTCGACAGATTATGGCTACACCTTC; cdr3_aa: CASSYSTDYGYTF
d_call: TRBD1; clone_size: NA; j_call: TRBJ1-1; v_call: TRBV7-8; cdr3_nt: TGTGCCAGCAGCCGGGGACAGGTGAACACTGAAGCTTTCTTT; cdr3_aa: CASSRGQVNTEAFF
d_call: TRBD1; clone_size: NA; j_call: TRBJ1-5; v_call: TRBV18; cdr3_nt: TGTGCCAGCTCACCACCGGGCAGGGGGCCGGAACAAAATCAGCCCCAGCATTTT; cdr3_aa: CASSPPGRGPEQNQPQHF
d_call: NA; clone_size: NA; j_call: TRBJ1-5; v_call: TRBV5-1; cdr3_nt: TGCGCCAGCAGCTGGGTCCCGGGACAGCCCCAGCATTTT; cdr3_aa: CASSWVPGQPQHF
d_call: NA; clone_size: NA; j_call: TRBJ2-7; v_call: TRBV6-5; cdr3_nt: TGTGCCAGCATGTCCGCCTACGAGCAGTACTTC; cdr3_aa: CASMSAYEQYF
d_call: TRBD1; clone_size: NA; j_call: TRBJ1-4; v_call: TRBV18; cdr3_nt: TGTGCCAGCTCACGCCGGGGGGACAGGGGAGCTACTAATGAAAAACTGTTTTTT; cdr3_aa: CASSRRGDRGATNEKLFF
d_call: NA; clone_size: NA; j_call: TRBJ1-4; v_call: TRBV5-4; cdr3_nt: TGTGCCAGCAGCTTGGCAGTAGGGGCTAATGAAAAACTGTTTTTT; cdr3_aa: CASSLAVGANEKLFF
d_call: NA; clone_size: NA; j_call: TRBJ2-7; v_call: TRBV5-1; cdr3_nt: TGCGCCAGCAGCTTTGAGGGATCTTACCCCTACGAGCAGTACTTC; cdr3_aa: CASSFEGSYPYEQYF
d_call: TRBD2; clone_size: NA; j_call: TRBJ2-7; v_call: TRBV5-1; cdr3_nt: TGCGCCAGCAGCTTGGGCGGCGGGGGGGCGAACTACGAGCAGTACTTC; cdr3_aa: CASSLGGGGANYEQYF
d_call: NA; clone_size: NA; j_call: TRBJ2-3; v_call: TRBV14; cdr3_nt: TGTGCCAGCAGGACAGGCTCCAGCACAGATACGCAGTATTTT; cdr3_aa: CASRTGSSTDTQYF
d_call: NA; clone_size: few; j_call: TRBJ2-2; v_call: TRBV5-4; cdr3_nt: TGTGCCAGCAGCTTGGGCGGTTCGACCGGGGAGCTGTTTTTT; cdr3_aa: CASSLGGSTGELFF
d_call: NA; clone_size: NA; j_call: TRBJ1-2; v_call: TRBV7-9; cdr3_nt: TGTGCCAGCAGCCCGATCGGTGAGGAGGCAATAGGTGGCTACACCTTC; cdr3_aa: CASSPIGEEAIGGYTF
d_call: NA; clone_size: NA; j_call: TRBJ2-2; v_call: TRBV6-6; cdr3_nt: TGTGCCAGCAGAATAACTAGTGGGGAGCTGTTTTTT; cdr3_aa: CASRITSGELFF
d_call: TRBD1; clone_size: NA; j_call: TRBJ1-2; v_call: TRBV9; cdr3_nt: TGTGCCAGCAGCGTAGGCTCAAACATCCGGGACAGGGGATTAGCTAACTATGGCTACACCTTC; cdr3_aa: CASSVGSNIRDRGLANYGYTF
d_call: TRBD1; clone_size: NA; j_call: TRBJ2-3; v_call: TRBV7-3; cdr3_nt: TGTGCCAGCAGCTCCGCAGGGGGCGGTGGTACGCAGTATTTT; cdr3_aa: CASSSAGGGGTQYF
d_call: TRBD1; clone_size: NA; j_call: TRBJ2-2; v_call: TRBV3-1/TRBV3-2; cdr3_nt: TGTGCCAGCAACCTACAGGGGGGAGGCACCGGGGAGCTGTTTTTT; cdr3_aa: CASNLQGGGTGELFF
d_call: NA; clone_size: NA; j_call: TRBJ1-1; v_call: TRBV5-1; cdr3_nt: TGCGCCAGCAGCCACTCACAGGGAGTGAACACTGAAGCTTTCTTT; cdr3_aa: CASSHSQGVNTEAFF
d_call: TRBD2; clone_size: NA; j_call: TRBJ2-7; v_call: TRBV7-2; cdr3_nt: TGTGCCAGCAGCTCGCGAGGACTAGCGGGCGGCTACGAGCAGTACTTC; cdr3_aa: CASSSRGLAGGYEQYF
d_call: NA; clone_size: NA; j_call: TRBJ1-2; v_call: TRBV3-1/TRBV3-2; cdr3_nt: TGTGCCAGCAGCCAGGCTTACAGCTATGGCTACACCTTC; cdr3_aa: CASSQAYSYGYTF
d_call: NA; clone_size: NA; j_call: TRBJ1-4; v_call: TRBV5-1; cdr3_nt: TGCGCCAGCTCGGGGCAGGGGTCGACTAATGAAAAATTGTTTTTT; cdr3_aa: CASSGQGSTNEKLFF
d_call: TRBD2; clone_size: NA; j_call: TRBJ2-3; v_call: TRBV7-9; cdr3_nt: TGTGCCAGCAGCTTACGAGCGGGGGCCCGCACAGATACGCAGTATTTT; cdr3_aa: CASSLRAGARTDTQYF
d_call: NA; clone_size: NA; j_call: TRBJ1-4; v_call: TRBV11-2; cdr3_nt: TGTGCCAGCAGTTTTAAAGGGGTTTTT; cdr3_aa: CASSFKGVF
d_call: TRBD1; clone_size: few; j_call: TRBJ1-4; v_call: TRBV5-1; cdr3_nt: TGCGCCAGCAGCCCGGGACAGGGTGAGGAAAAACTGTTTTTT; cdr3_aa: CASSPGQGEEKLFF
d_call: NA; clone_size: NA; j_call: TRBJ1-4; v_call: TRBV2; cdr3_nt: TGTGCCAGCGCCGGGGGGGGGCGGAATAATGAGAAACTGTTTTTT; cdr3_aa: CASAGGGRNNEKLFF
d_call: NA; clone_size: NA; j_call: TRBJ1-1; v_call: TRBV7-8; cdr3_nt: TGTGCCAGCAGATTAACAGGGTTCACTGAAGCTTTCTTT; cdr3_aa: CASRLTGFTEAFF
d_call: NA; clone_size: NA; j_call: TRBJ1-2; v_call: TRBV3-1/TRBV3-2; cdr3_nt: TGTGCCAGCAGCCAAGCCACAGGGTCCGGCTACACCTTC; cdr3_aa: CASSQATGSGYTF
d_call: NA; clone_size: few; j_call: TRBJ1-1; v_call: TRBV3-1/TRBV3-2; cdr3_nt: TGTGCCAGCACGTGTAACACTGAAGCTTTCTTT; cdr3_aa: CASTCNTEAFF
d_call: NA; clone_size: NA; j_call: TRBJ1-1; v_call: TRBV30; cdr3_nt: TGTGCCTGGAGTGTAGGGCGGGGGCTTCGAACTGAAGCTTTCTTT; cdr3_aa: CAWSVGRGLRTEAFF
d_call: TRBD2; clone_size: NA; j_call: TRBJ2-7; v_call: TRBV5-1; cdr3_nt: TGCGCCAGCAGCCAGCGGCGGGGGGATGTGGAGCAGTACTTC; cdr3_aa: CASSQRRGDVEQYF
d_call: NA; clone_size: NA; j_call: TRBJ2-2; v_call: TRBV29-1; cdr3_nt: TGCAGCGCCGGAGGGTCGAACACCGGGGAGCTGTTTTTT; cdr3_aa: CSAGGSNTGELFF
d_call: TRBD1; clone_size: NA; j_call: TRBJ2-2; v_call: TRBV24-1; cdr3_nt: TGTGCCACCAGTGATTTGCAGGGCTCGGACAGGGAGTCCGGCGGGGAGCTGTTTTTT; cdr3_aa: CATSDLQGSDRESGGELFF